These 32 T cell receptor beta chains were sequenced from one sample in a study of blood T cell repertoires in COVID-19. Clones were sequenced by immunoSEQ multiplex PCR, and TCRdb holds only the in-frame ones, with some missing. The data contain 150,000 to 200,000 clones, over 90% of them singletons. The material sequenced was peripheral blood. These TCRs come from a woman between 55 and 75 years old with COVID-19, enrolled during active disease.

V usage is TRBV7-2 and J usage is TRBJ1-4; 7 bases map to TRBD1. This CDR3 is 16 amino acids long. The V segment lost 2 bases and the J segment 0 bases; nucleotides outside the gene matches: 3. Germline V lookup: CDR1 SGHTA, CDR2 FQGNSA. CDR3 bases: TGTGCCAGCAGCTTATTAGGGGGCACAACTAATGAAAAACTGTTTTTT. It codes for CASSLLGGTTNEKLFF.

The V call is TRBV29-1, the J call TRBJ2-1; a weak D match, TRBD2 (6 bases). Trimming took off 7 bases at V and 9 bases at J, with 13 bases between the two ends. Germline lookup yields CDR1 SQVTM and CDR2 ANQGSEA. This CDR3 contains 11 residues. The CDR3 DNA reads TGCAGCGAAGCACTGGGGGGTGAGCAGTTCTTC. This gives the protein CSEALGGEQFF.

This sequence joins TRBV19 and TRBJ1-6, with 7 nucleotides matching TRBD1. Germline V gene lookup returns CDR1 LNHDA and CDR2 SQIVND (reference sequence). The CDR3 has 14 residues. V lost 6 bases and J lost 6; bases outside the gene matches: 5. The CDR3 spells CASSLAGGNSPLHF. DNA of the CDR3: TGTGCCAGTAGCCTAGCAGGGGGTAATTCACCCCTCCACTTT.

The chain joins TRBV4-2 to TRBJ1-2, with 8 bases fitting TRBD1. Trimming cost V 5 bases and J 8 bases; bases outside gene matches: 4. Germline-derived CDR1 and CDR2 are LGHNA and YNFKEQ. This CDR3 contains 12 residues. CDR3 nucleotide sequence: TGTGCCAGCAGCTCCCCAGGGGGCGGCTACACCTTC. This sequence encodes CASSSPGGGYTF.

V gene TRBV19 combines with J gene TRBJ1-5, with TRBD1 as a possible D gene (6 bases). Germline lookup yields CDR1 LNHDA and CDR2 SQIVND (reference sequence). Trimming removed 4 bases at V and 1 base at J, with 11 bases between. This CDR3 comprises 15 residues. In DNA form, the CDR3 reads TGTGCCAGTAGTAACTCAGGGGAAAGCAATCAGCCCCAGCATTTT. Its protein product is CASSNSGESNQPQHF.

The CDR3: CASSAGGNQPQHF. The CDR3 coding sequence is TGTGCCAGCAGCGCAGGGGGCAATCAGCCCCAGCATTTT. The chain combines TRBV9 with TRBJ1-5; tentative D call: TRBD1 (6 bases). Per the germline V gene, CDR1 is SGDLS and CDR2 is YYNGEE. V lost 3 bases to trimming and J lost 2 bases, with 6 bases between them. This CDR3 has 13 residues.

CDR3 loop: CSALGGDTQYF. The CDR3 nucleotides read TGCAGTGCCCTGGGGGGAGATACGCAGTATTTT. The V call is TRBV20-1, the J call TRBJ2-3; D may be TRBD2 (6 bases). V gave up 6 bases and J gave up 5 bases, with 9 bases separating them. This CDR3 is built from 11 residues. The germline V gene has CDR1 DFQATT and CDR2 SNEGSKA (reference sequence).

This chain joins TRBV16 and TRBJ1-2; 8 bases align to TRBD1. The CDR3 loop spans 15 amino acids. Germline assignment: CDR1 KGHSY and CDR2 FQNENV. Germline trimming cut 0 bases from V and 6 bases from J; bases unmatched to any gene: 6. CDR3 nucleotides: TGTGCCAGCAGCCAATCGAAACAGGGGGAAAATGGCTACACCTTC. As protein: CASSQSKQGENGYTF.

The chain employs TRBV30 and TRBJ1-3; the D gene is possibly TRBD1 (5 bases). The germline gives CDR1 GTSNPN, CDR2 SVGIG (reference sequence). The CDR3 is 12 amino acids. Trimming left V 2 bases short and J 4 bases short, with 6 bases between. As DNA, the CDR3 is TGTGCCTGGAGTAAGGGGGGAAACACCATATATTTT. It yields the protein CAWSKGGNTIYF.

This clone was detected only once. CDR3 residues: CASRPRRAWNTEAFF. DNA of the CDR3: TGTGCCAGCAGACCCCGGCGGGCTTGGAACACTGAAGCTTTCTTT. The chain joins TRBV6-5 to TRBJ1-1; D is uncertain. From germline, CDR1 is MNHEY and CDR2 SVGAGI. Trimming left V 6 bases short and J 1 base short, with 15 bases between. CDR3 size: 15 residues.

The V call is TRBV29-1, the J call TRBJ2-7; a possible D gene is TRBD1 (5 bases). Trimming took off 1 base at V and 3 bases at J, with 10 bases between the two ends. Germline CDR1 and CDR2: SQVTM and ANQGSEA. The CDR3 contains 13 residues. CDR3 nucleotides: TGCAGCGTTGAAGGCAGGGCAGACTACGAGCAGTACTTC. It codes for CSVEGRADYEQYF.

The V and J genes are TRBV5-8 and TRBJ2-2; D perhaps matches TRBD2 (5 bases). Germline V lookup: CDR1 SGHTS, CDR2 YDEGEE. This CDR3 is built from 15 residues. Between the trimmed V and J ends, which lost 1 base and 1 base, there was a span of 8 bases. CDR3 DNA: TGTGCCAGCAGCTTGCTACTAGGGAACACCGGGGAGCTGTTTTTT. This sequence encodes CASSLLLGNTGELFF.

The V and J genes are TRBV6-6 and TRBJ1-1; D gene unclear. Germline CDR1 MNHNY, CDR2 SVGAGI (reference sequence). Trimming took 2 bases from V and 10 from J, leaving 17 bases between them. The CDR3 is 14 residues long. The CDR3 bases are TGTGCCAGCAGTTACCGCCCGGGGATGGGTGTAGCTTTCTTT. This gives the protein CASSYRPGMGVAFF.

J is TRBJ1-2 and V is TRBV5-6, with 9 positions matching TRBD1. The V gene end was trimmed by 4 bases and the J gene end by 8 bases; junction bases not matched to a gene: 24. The CDR3 spans 19 residues. The V gene's germline CDR1 is SGHDT and CDR2 YYEEEE. CDR3 amino acids: CASSPVGGSPGQGLRGYTF. DNA for the CDR3: TGTGCCAGCAGCCCTGTGGGGGGATCTCCGGGACAGGGTTTAAGAGGCTACACCTTC.

CDR3 sequence: CASSYQPRGTGELFF. The CDR3 region has the DNA TGTGCCAGTAGTTACCAGCCGCGGGGCACCGGGGAGCTGTTTTTT. V is TRBV19 and J is TRBJ2-2, with D maybe TRBD2 (6 bases). The V gene lost 5 bases and the J gene lost 4 bases, with 14 bases spanning the gap. The germline gives CDR1 LNHDA, CDR2 SQIVND (reference sequence). This CDR3 is 15 amino acids long.

The DNA for the CDR3 is TGCGCCAGCAGCTCCCGGCCCAGCGATGAAAAACTGTTTTTT. Translation gives CASSSRPSDEKLFF. The V and J genes are TRBV4-1 and TRBJ1-4; D gene ambiguous. CDR1 is MGHRA and CDR2 is YSYEKL in the germline V gene. V was shortened by 5 bases and J by 6 bases, with 13 bases between the two germline ends. This CDR3 contains 14 residues.

This clone came up once. This chain joins TRBV5-1 and TRBJ2-5, with D maybe TRBD1 (6 bases). Trimming removed 5 bases from V and 1 base from J, with 9 bases in between. CDR1 and CDR2 from the germline V gene are SGHRS and YFSETQ. The CDR3 loop spans 13 amino acids. The CDR3 region has the DNA TGCGCCAGCAGACAGGGAATCCAAGAGACCCAGTACTTC. Translation: CASRQGIQETQYF.

The chain recombines TRBV5-6 with TRBJ1-2, with a possible D match to TRBD1 (6 bases). CDR1 is SGHDT and CDR2 is YYEEEE in the germline V gene. V was clipped by 2 bases and J by 2 bases, with 10 bases between them. The CDR3 is 14 amino acids. CDR3 bases: TGTGCCAGCAGCTTTTTTGACAGGAACTATGGCTACACCTTC. It specifies CASSFFDRNYGYTF.

This sequence joins TRBV2 and TRBJ1-2, with unresolved D. With 1 base removed from V and 0 bases from J, the gap between germline ends came to 9 bases. Germline V gene data show CDR1 as SNHLY and CDR2 as FYNNEI. CDR3 length equals 15 residues. This chain's CDR3 is CASSEVGATNYGYTF. The CDR3 bases are TGTGCCAGCAGTGAAGTGGGCGCTACTAACTATGGCTACACCTTC.

The CDR3 is CSVGVTGMGEKLFF. CDR3 bases: TGCAGCGTCGGAGTGACAGGGATGGGTGAAAAACTGTTTTTT. The chain uses TRBV29-1 and TRBJ1-4; 7 bases are shared with TRBD1. Germline V lookup: CDR1 SQVTM, CDR2 ANQGSEA. The V and J ends lost 6 bases and 7 bases, in that order; junction bases with no gene match: 11. The CDR3 runs 14 residues.

This chain connects TRBV6-5 to TRBJ1-1; D perhaps matches TRBD1 (6 bases). The V and J ends lost 6 bases and 0 bases respectively, with 14 bases between them. CDR1 and CDR2 (germline): MNHEY, SVGAGI. The CDR3 runs to 15 residues. CDR3 in DNA: TGTGCCAGCAGACGCAAGACAGGTCTGAACACTGAAGCTTTCTTT. It yields the protein CASRRKTGLNTEAFF.

The V and J genes are TRBV5-6 and TRBJ1-1; D is possibly TRBD1 (6 bases). Trimming took 0 bases from V and 2 from J, leaving 14 bases between them. The CDR3 sequence is 16 residues long. Germline V gives CDR1 SGHDT, CDR2 YYEEEE. DNA for the CDR3: TGTGCCAGCAGCTTGGTTACAGGGTTTAGTAACACTGAAGCTTTCTTT. This encodes CASSLVTGFSNTEAFF.

The chain joins TRBV6-5 to TRBJ1-1; D is ambiguous. This CDR3 region has 14 residues. CDR1 and CDR2 from the germline V gene are MNHEY and SVGAGI. Between the trimmed V and J ends, which lost 2 bases and 2 bases, there was a span of 9 bases. The CDR3 is CASSYGQTNTEAFF. The CDR3 coding sequence is TGTGCCAGCAGTTACGGGCAGACAAACACTGAAGCTTTCTTT.

The chain combines TRBV4-3 with TRBJ1-6; TRBD1 is a possible D gene (6 bases). Trimming removed 0 bases from V and 9 bases from J, with 15 bases in between. In germline, CDR1 is LGHNA, CDR2 YSLEER. CDR3 length: 16 amino acids. The CDR3 sequence is CASSQEATGSGSPLHF. The CDR3 bases are TGCGCCAGCAGCCAAGAGGCAACAGGGAGCGGTTCACCCCTCCACTTT.

This clone appeared once. The chain carries TRBV19 and TRBJ1-1; D is ambiguous. This CDR3 region has 13 residues. Germline V gene lookup returns CDR1 LNHDA and CDR2 SQIVND (reference sequence). The V and J ends lost 6 bases and 2 bases respectively, with 10 bases between them. The CDR3 reads CASRDTRNTEAFF. The CDR3 nucleotides read TGTGCCAGTAGAGATACACGTAACACTGAAGCTTTCTTT.

V usage is TRBV10-3 and J usage is TRBJ1-3, with D possibly being TRBD1 (5 bases). Between the trimmed V and J ends, which lost 0 bases and 3 bases, there was a span of 21 bases. The CDR3 has 19 residues. Germline CDR1 ENHRY, CDR2 SYGVKD. The CDR3 sequence: CAISESGGDHPWGGNTIYF. The CDR3 DNA is TGTGCCATCAGTGAGTCGGGCGGGGACCACCCCTGGGGTGGAAACACCATATATTTT.

The chain joins TRBV5-1 to TRBJ1-2, with D possibly being TRBD1 (6 bases). The CDR3 spans 13 residues. The V gene lost 4 bases and the J gene lost 4 bases, with 11 bases spanning the gap. CDR1 is SGHRS and CDR2 is YFSETQ in the germline V gene. The CDR3 nucleotides read TGCGCCAGCAGCGTAATGGACAGCTATGGCTACACCTTC. Its translation: CASSVMDSYGYTF.

The chain has TRBV5-1 and TRBJ1-2; D perhaps matches TRBD1 (6 bases). The CDR3 extends over 15 amino acids. Trimming took off 3 bases at V and 0 bases at J, with 12 bases between the two ends. In germline, CDR1 is SGHRS, CDR2 YFSETQ. The CDR3 DNA is TGCGCCAGCAGCTCTAGGACAGAAGCTAACTATGGCTACACCTTC. The encoded protein is CASSSRTEANYGYTF.

This clone has a handful of counts. The rearrangement links TRBV18 to TRBJ1-6; weak D call: TRBD1 (6 bases). CDR3 length: 16 residues. The ends were cut back, 4 bases at V and 5 bases at J, with 15 bases in the middle. Germline loops: CDR1 KGHSH, CDR2 LQKENI. CDR3 nucleotides: TGTGCCAGCTCACGAGGTCTCAGGGGAGATAATTCACCCCTCCACTTT. This gives the protein CASSRGLRGDNSPLHF.

The chain is built from TRBV3-1 (or the pseudogene TRBV3-2) and TRBJ1-2; D is possibly TRBD1 (6 bases). The CDR3 loop spans 18 amino acids. Germline V gives CDR1 LGHDT, CDR2 YNNKEL (reference sequence). Trimming left V 5 bases short and J 0 bases short, with 22 bases between. CDR3 bases: TGTGCCAGCAGCGCCCTACAGGGCGAAACAACCACTAACTATGGCTACACCTTC. It encodes CASSALQGETTTNYGYTF.

The chain uses TRBV3-1 (or the pseudogene TRBV3-2) and TRBJ2-7; 12 nucleotides align to TRBD2. The end of the DNA is better explained by TRBJ2-5, so the J call may be wrong. Germline CDR1 and CDR2: LGHDT and YNNKEL (reference sequence). CDR3 length: 15 residues. The CDR3 sequence is CASSQDVLAGGTQYF. As DNA, the CDR3 is TGTGCCAGCAGCCAAGATGTACTAGCGGGGGGGACCCAGTACTTC.

The V and J genes are TRBV10-3 and TRBJ2-5, with 10 bases that match TRBD2. Per the germline V gene, CDR1 is ENHRY and CDR2 is SYGVKD. The CDR3 extends over 18 amino acids. J was trimmed by 5 bases and V by 2 bases; bases with no gene match: 14. The CDR3 DNA reads as TGTGCCATCAGTGAGAGCTTCGTCAGCGGGGGGGCCCTCGAGACCCAGTACTTC. This encodes CAISESFVSGGALETQYF.